The rows below give T cell receptor beta chains drawn from one sample of a study of T cell changes during pregnancy in multiple sclerosis. Clones were sequenced by immunoSEQ multiplex PCR, and TCRdb holds only the in-frame ones, with some missing. Of 70,000 to 95,000 clones in the sample, 94% were seen once. The source material was peripheral blood, sampled after pregnancy. The receptors were gathered from a female donor in good health, enrolled as a control in a pregnancy study. The conserved cysteine and the conserved F or W are not part of the CDR3 here.

j_gene	v_gene	CDR3aa
TRBJ2-1	TRBV4-1	ASSQVTSGSLKRNEQF
TRBJ2-1	TRBV27	ASSFSWRRSYNEQF
TRBJ1-5	TRBV5-1	ASSPAGNSNQPQH
TRBJ2-7	TRBV18	ASSPPSTDEQY
TRBJ2-5	TRBV5-1	ASSQVGQGGETQY
TRBJ1-4	TRBV5-1	ASSLVSEAREKLF
TRBJ2-7	TRBV19	ASKGREAEQY
TRBJ2-5	TRBV5-1	ASSPGGGGEETQY
TRBJ1-2	TRBV5-4	ASSLVTGVVSGYT
TRBJ2-2	TRBV9	ASSVKTGSNTGELF
TRBJ1-5	TRBV5-8	ASSPRQNSNQPQH
TRBJ2-1	TRBV27	ASRIGTGRYNEQF
TRBJ2-7	TRBV2	ASSDLHEQY
TRBJ2-2	TRBV5-1	ASSLATGGHTGELF
TRBJ2-3	TRBV6-1	ASSLTGGGTDTQY
TRBJ2-1	TRBV29-1	SVGRREVYNEQF
TRBJ2-1	TRBV9	ASSVDPDNEQF
TRBJ2-7	TRBV2	ASSAPQGFNEQY
TRBJ1-1	TRBV5-6	ASTGGPGEAF
TRBJ2-7	TRBV10-3	AISESPGAYEQY
TRBJ1-2	TRBV5-4	ASSLVGRGEYGYT
TRBJ2-7	TRBV30	AWSVTGADRGIDEQY
TRBJ2-1	TRBV28	ASSLSSGYNEQF
TRBJ1-2	TRBV4-1	ASSQIFTVRDYGYT
TRBJ2-7	TRBV27	ASSLQVSSYEQY
TRBJ2-1	TRBV5-4	ASTAGPGDEQF